The present T cell receptor (beta chain) was sequenced within a study of T cell repertoires in cytomegalovirus infection. Whole-study context: Indicated by public TCR beta signatures were CMV infection and matching HLA type. Study conclusions and caveats: Dominant in the ex vivo response were TCR beta clonotypes restricted by HLA-C and specific for CMV.

TCRdb fed the reads into MiXCR, producing one record per CDR3 protein. Among roughly 640,000 distinct CDR3 sequences, approximately 24% were seen once, and the ten largest hold 6.5% to 10%. This CDR3 has 10 amino acids. V lost 2 bases, J lost 6 bases, and 2 bases lay in between. The germline V gene has CDR1 SGHVS and CDR2 FNYEAQ. In its sample, this clonotype was seen many times. The target antigen is unknown. Sequencing used CD8+ T cells from PBMCs. The sequence derives from a human donor in good health (CMV status not recorded). Some clones in this sample may be carry-over from other donors' samples. This chain joins TRBV7-6 and TRBJ2-7, with D hard to call. For the CDR3, the DNA is TGTGCCAGCAGCTTATCCGAGCAGTACGTC. This translates into CASSLSEQYV.